Presented here are 3 T cell receptor beta chains from one specimen sequenced in a study of CDR3 diversity in severe acne. MiXCR, run by TCRdb on the PCR reads, gives a single entry per CDR3 protein. The sample contains about 86,000 distinct CDR3 sequences, around 49% of which appear only once. The sample was blood. All receptors come from a male donor in good health, without acne.

About this clonotype: The conserved phenylalanine or tryptophan is not found at the CDR3 terminus, so this likely reflects a read error. The chain joins TRBV5-1 to TRBJ2-1; 8 bases map to TRBD2. J lost 4 bases, V lost 4 bases, and 10 bases had no gene match. This CDR3 contains 16 residues. In germline, CDR1 is SGHRS, CDR2 YFSETQ. The CDR3: CASSPILAEAYNEQFS. CDR3 bases: TGCGCCAGCAGCCCCATACTAGCGGAGGCATACAATGAGCAGTTCTCC.

The V gene is TRBV7-9, the J gene TRBJ2-7, with 8 positions matching TRBD2. V shed 9 bases and J 6 bases; nucleotides not matched to a gene: 7. The CDR3 sequence is 12 residues long. Germline assignment: CDR1 SEHNR and CDR2 FQNEAQ (reference sequence). The chain's CDR3 is CASNWTSPEQYF. CDR3 DNA sequence: TGTGCCAGTAACTGGACTAGCCCCGAGCAGTACTTC.

This clonotype was counted many times. The genes are TRBV20-1 and TRBJ1-2, with a tentative D call TRBD1 (5 bases). Germline CDR1 reads DFQATT; CDR2 reads SNEGSKA (reference sequence). V dropped 0 bases and J dropped 2 bases, with 13 bases sitting between them. The CDR3 has 15 residues. The CDR3 region is CSARDVDRGNYGYTF. The DNA for the CDR3 is TGCAGTGCTAGAGATGTCGACAGAGGCAACTATGGCTACACCTTC.